This TCR beta chain was sequenced during a study of T cell repertoires in cytomegalovirus infection. General study points: HLA-C-restricted TCR beta clonotypes specific for CMV led the ex vivo response.

This clonotype was observed many times. What it recognizes is unknown. Each CDR3 protein is one row after TCRdb ran MiXCR on the reads. Of 650,000 to 900,000 distinct CDR3 sequences listed, approximately 30% are singletons. This CDR3 region has 12 residues. CDR1 is SGHAT, CDR2 FQDESV, per germline (reference sequence). V lost 1 base and J 10 bases, leaving 5 bases between the germline ends. The sequence derives from a human donor in good health (CMV status not recorded). Some clones in this sample may be carry-over from other donors' samples. The sequences come from cultured CD8+ T cells from PBMCs, collected from culture after CMV antigen stimulation. This rearrangement joins TRBV11-1 to TRBJ1-6; D call uncertain. CDR3 nucleotide sequence: TGTGCCAGCAGCTTAGAATACTCACCCCTCCACTTT. As protein: CASSLEYSPLHF.